This entry lists 6 T cell receptor beta chains sequenced from one sample in a study of T cells expressing NK-cell markers. Reprocessing the 5' RACE reads, TCRdb reports a single entry for every CDR3 protein and omits DNA. This sample lists 350,000 to 450,000 distinct CDR3 sequences; its ten largest clones have 4% to 6.5%. Sequencing was done on a sample of blood T cells: a sorted CD56 or NKG2C T cell subset, CD4+ or CD8+ T cells, or bulk PBMC T cells (not recorded which). All receptors derive from a man aged 18 to 69 in good health.

J is TRBJ2-1 and V is TRBV7-3; lacking DNA, the TRBD1 call made by TCRdb goes unchecked. The germline CDR1 and CDR2 sequences are SGHTA and FQGTGA. This CDR3 region has 15 residues. The CDR3: CASSAKPDRGYEQFF.

The chain couples TRBV5-1 to TRBJ1-1; TCRdb indicates TRBD1, and absent DNA this call remains unverified. The CDR3 runs 14 residues. Germline V lookup: CDR1 SGHRS, CDR2 YFSETQ. The CDR3: CASRGHLSWTEAFF.

The chain joins TRBV2 to TRBJ2-7; TCRdb outputs TRBD1, but without DNA this stays unchecked. Germline V gene sequence: CDR1 SNHLY, CDR2 FYNNEI. This CDR3 region has 12 residues. The CDR3 region is CASKRDRYEQYF.

The chain has TRBV9 and TRBJ2-3. The CDR3 covers 12 residues. CDR1 is SGDLS, CDR2 YYNGEE, per germline. The CDR3 protein is CASSPDSYTQYF.

The chain uses TRBV14 and TRBJ2-7. Per the germline V gene, CDR1 is SGHDN and CDR2 is FVKESK. The length of the CDR3 is 17 residues. This chain's CDR3 is CASSLMGYGLSSYEQYF.

The chain combines TRBV9 with TRBJ2-7; checking the TCRdb D call of TRBD1 is not possible without DNA. The CDR3 loop spans 15 amino acids. Germline V gives CDR1 SGDLS, CDR2 YYNGEE. CDR3 in amino acids: CASSTGRGSSYEQYF.